This TCR beta chain was sequenced during a study of brain metastases from non-small cell lung cancer. Study results and limitations: TCR repertoires overlapped largely between brain metastases and matched primaries. Brain metastases had lower T-cell infiltration than primary tumors. T-cell clones appeared expanded in approximately 64% of brain metastases relative to matched primary tumors.

The CDR3 is 15 residues long. J gave up 1 base and V 4 bases, and 4 bases lay outside the gene matches. Germline CDR1 reads SGDLS; CDR2 reads YYNGEE. About this clone itself: The antigen remains unidentified.

Only in-frame clones appear in the TCRdb table, and some are missing; sequencing was by immunoSEQ multiplex PCR. The sample comprises roughly 4,500 clones, 90% of which are singletons, and about 3.6% rests with the top ten. The material sequenced was primary lung tumor tissue. The source of this sequence is a donor at least 40 years old with non-small cell lung cancer. The chain carries TRBV9 and TRBJ2-3; 9 positions agree with TRBD2. Written as DNA, the CDR3 is TGTGCCAGCAGCCCTAGCGGGACGGGCACAGATACGCAGTATTTT. It specifies CASSPSGTGTDTQYF.